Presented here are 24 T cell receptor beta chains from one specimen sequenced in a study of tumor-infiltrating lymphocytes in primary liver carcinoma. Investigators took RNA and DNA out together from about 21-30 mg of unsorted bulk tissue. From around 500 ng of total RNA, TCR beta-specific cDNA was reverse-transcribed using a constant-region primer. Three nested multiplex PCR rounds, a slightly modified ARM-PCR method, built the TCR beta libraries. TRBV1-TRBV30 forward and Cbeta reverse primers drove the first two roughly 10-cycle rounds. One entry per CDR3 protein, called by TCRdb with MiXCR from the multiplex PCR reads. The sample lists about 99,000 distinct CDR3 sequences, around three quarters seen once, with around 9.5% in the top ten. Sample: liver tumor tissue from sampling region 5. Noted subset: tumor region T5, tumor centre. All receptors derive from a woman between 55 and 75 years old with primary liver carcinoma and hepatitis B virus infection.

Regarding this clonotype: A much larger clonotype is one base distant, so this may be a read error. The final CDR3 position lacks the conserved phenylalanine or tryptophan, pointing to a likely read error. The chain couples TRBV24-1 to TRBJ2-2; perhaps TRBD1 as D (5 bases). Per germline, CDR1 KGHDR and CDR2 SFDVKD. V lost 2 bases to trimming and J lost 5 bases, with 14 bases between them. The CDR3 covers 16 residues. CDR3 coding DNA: TGTGCCACCAGTGATTCCCCAGGACAAAAGACCGGGGAGCTGTTTCTT. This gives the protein CATSDSPGQKTGELFL.

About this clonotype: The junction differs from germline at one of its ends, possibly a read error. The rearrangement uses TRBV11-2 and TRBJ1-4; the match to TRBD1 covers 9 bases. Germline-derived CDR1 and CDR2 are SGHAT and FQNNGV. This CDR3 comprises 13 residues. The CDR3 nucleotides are TGTGCCACCAGGGACAGGGACCATGAAAAGCTGTTTTTT. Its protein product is CATRDRDHEKLFF.

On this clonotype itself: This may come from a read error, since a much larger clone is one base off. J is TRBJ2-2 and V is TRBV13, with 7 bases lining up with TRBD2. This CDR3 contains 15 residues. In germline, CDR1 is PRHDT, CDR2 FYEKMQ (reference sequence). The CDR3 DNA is TGTGCCAGCAGAGATACCGGGAGGAACGCCGGGGAGCTGTTTTTT. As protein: CASRDTGRNAGELFF.

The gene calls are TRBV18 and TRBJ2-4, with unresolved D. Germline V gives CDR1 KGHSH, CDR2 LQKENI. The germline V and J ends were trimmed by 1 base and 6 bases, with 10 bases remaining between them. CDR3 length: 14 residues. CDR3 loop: CASSPLKEGNIQYF. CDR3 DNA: TGTGCCAGCTCACCACTGAAGGAAGGAAACATTCAGTACTTC.

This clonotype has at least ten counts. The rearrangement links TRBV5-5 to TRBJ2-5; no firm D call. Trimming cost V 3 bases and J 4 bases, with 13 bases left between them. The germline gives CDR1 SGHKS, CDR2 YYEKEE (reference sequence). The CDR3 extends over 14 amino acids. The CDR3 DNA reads TGTGCCAGCAGCTCGGGTTGGGCCCCAGAGACCCAGTACTTC. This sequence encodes CASSSGWAPETQYF.

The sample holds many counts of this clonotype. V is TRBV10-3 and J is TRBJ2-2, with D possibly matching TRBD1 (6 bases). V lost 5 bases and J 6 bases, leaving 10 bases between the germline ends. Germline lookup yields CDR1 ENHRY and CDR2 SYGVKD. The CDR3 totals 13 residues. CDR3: CAISMQGPGELFF. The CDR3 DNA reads TGTGCCATCAGTATGCAGGGGCCCGGGGAGCTGTTTTTT.

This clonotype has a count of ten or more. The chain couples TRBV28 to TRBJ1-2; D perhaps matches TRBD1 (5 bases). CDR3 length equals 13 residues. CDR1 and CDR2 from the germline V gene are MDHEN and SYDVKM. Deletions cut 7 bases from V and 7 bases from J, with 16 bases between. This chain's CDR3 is CASTSGRLGGYTF. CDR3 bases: TGTGCCAGCACCTCGGGGCGCCTGGGTGGCTACACCTTC.

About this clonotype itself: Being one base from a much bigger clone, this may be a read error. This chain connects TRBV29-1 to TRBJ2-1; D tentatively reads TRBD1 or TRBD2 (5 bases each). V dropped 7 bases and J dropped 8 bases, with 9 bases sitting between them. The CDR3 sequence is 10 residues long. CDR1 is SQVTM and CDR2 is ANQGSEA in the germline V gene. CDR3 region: CSGGTDEQFF. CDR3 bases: TGCAGCGGAGGGACGGATGAGCAGTTCTTC.

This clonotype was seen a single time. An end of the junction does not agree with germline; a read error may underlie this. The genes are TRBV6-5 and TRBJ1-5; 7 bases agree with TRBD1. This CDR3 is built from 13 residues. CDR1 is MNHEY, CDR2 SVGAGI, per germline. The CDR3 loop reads CASSSQGGQPQHF. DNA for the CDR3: TGTGCCAGCAGTTCCCAGGGGGGTCAGCCCCAGCATTTC.

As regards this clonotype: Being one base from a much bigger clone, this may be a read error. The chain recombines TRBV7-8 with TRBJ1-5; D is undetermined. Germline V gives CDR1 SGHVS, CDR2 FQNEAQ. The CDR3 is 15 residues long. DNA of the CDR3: TGTGCCAGCAGCCGGACTGGTAATAGCATTCAGCCCCAGCATTTT. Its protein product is CASSRTGNSIQPQHF. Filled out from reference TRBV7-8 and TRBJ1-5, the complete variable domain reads GAGVSQSPRYKVAKRGQDVALRCDPISGHVSLFWYQQALGQGPEFLTYFQNEAQLDKSGLPSDRFFAERPEGSVSTLKIQRTQQEDSAVYLCASSRTGNSIQPQHFGDGTRLSIL.

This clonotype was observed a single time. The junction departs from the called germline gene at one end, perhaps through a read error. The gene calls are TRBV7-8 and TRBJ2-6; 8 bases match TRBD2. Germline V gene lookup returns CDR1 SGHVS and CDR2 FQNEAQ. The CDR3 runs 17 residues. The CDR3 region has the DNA TGTGCCAGCAGTATTAGCGGGGCCAAGCCTGGGGCCAACGTCCCGACTTTC. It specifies CASSISGAKPGANVPTF.

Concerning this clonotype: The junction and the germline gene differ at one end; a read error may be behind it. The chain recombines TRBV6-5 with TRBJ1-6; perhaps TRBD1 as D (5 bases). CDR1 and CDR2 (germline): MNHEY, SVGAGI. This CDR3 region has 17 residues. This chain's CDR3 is CASSSSVMPGIDSPLHF. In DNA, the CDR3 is TGTGCCAGCAGTTCCTCGGTTATGCCAGGGATTGATTCACCCCTTCACTTT.

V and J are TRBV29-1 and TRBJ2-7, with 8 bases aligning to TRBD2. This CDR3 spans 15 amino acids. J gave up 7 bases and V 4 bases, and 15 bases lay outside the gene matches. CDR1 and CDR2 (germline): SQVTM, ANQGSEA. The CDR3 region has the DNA TGCAGCGTTGCGGGGGGGTCGTGGGGGACGGAGGAGCAGTACTTC. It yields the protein CSVAGGSWGTEEQYF.

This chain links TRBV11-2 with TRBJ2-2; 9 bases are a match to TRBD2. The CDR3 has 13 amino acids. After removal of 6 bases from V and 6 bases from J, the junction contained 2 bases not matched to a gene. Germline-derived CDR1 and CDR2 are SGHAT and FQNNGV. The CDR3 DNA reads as TGTGCCAGCAGGCGGGAGGGGTCCGGGGAGCTGTTTTTT. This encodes CASRREGSGELFF.

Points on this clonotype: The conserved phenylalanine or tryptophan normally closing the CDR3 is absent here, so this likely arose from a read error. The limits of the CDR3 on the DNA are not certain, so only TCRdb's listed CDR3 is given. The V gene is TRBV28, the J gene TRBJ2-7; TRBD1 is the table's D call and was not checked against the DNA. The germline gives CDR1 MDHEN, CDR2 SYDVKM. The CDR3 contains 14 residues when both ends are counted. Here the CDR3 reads CASTVQGAGYERYL.

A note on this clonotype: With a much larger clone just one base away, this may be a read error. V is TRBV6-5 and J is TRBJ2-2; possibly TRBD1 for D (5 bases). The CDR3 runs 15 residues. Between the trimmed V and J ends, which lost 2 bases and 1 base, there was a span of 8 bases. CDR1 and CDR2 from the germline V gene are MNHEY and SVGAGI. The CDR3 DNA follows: TGTGCCAGCAGTTACCGACAGAGGAACACCGGGGAGCTGTTTTTT. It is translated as CASSYRQRNTGELFF.

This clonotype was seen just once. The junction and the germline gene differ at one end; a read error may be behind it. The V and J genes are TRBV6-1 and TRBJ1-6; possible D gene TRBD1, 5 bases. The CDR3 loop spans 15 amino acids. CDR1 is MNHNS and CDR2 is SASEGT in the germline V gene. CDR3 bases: TGTGCCAGCAGTGCCCGGGGACGGGGTAATTCAGCCCTCCACTTT. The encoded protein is CASSARGRGNSALHF.

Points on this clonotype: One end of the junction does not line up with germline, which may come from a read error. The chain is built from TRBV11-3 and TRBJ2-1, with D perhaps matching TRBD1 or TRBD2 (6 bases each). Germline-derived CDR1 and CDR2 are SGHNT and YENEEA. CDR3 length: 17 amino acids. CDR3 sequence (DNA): TGTGCCATCAGCTTAGGTCGAGGGGGGTGGGGTGTCGATGAGCAGTTCTTC. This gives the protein CAISLGRGGWGVDEQFF.

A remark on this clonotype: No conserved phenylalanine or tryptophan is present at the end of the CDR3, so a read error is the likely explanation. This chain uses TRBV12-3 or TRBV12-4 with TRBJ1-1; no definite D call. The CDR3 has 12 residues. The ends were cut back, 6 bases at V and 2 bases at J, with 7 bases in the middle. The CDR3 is CASRPVNTEAFS. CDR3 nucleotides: TGTGCCAGCAGGCCAGTAAACACTGAAGCTTTCTCT.

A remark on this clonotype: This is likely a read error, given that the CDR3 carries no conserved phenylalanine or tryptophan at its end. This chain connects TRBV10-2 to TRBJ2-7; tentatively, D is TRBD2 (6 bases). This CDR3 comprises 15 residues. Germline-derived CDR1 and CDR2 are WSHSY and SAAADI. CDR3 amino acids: CASSELGGMVYEQYL. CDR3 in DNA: TGCGCCAGTAGTGAGCTGGGCGGGATGGTCTACGAGCAGTACTTA.

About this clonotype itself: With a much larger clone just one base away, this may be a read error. The CDR3: CTSSPRSSGSYADTQYF. Written as DNA, the CDR3 is TGTACCAGCTCACCACGGTCGAGCGGGAGTTACGCAGATACGCAGTATTTT. V usage is TRBV18 and J usage is TRBJ2-3; 8 bases are a match to TRBD2. The CDR3 covers 17 residues. Looked up from germline, CDR1 is KGHSH and CDR2 is LQKENI.

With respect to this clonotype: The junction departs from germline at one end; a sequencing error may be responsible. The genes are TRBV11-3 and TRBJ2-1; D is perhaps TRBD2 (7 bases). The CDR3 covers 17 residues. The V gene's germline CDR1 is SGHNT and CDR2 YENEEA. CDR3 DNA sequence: TGTGCCAGCAACTCCCGGGGGGCGCGGACCATCGGCAATAAGCAGTTCTTC. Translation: CASNSRGARTIGNKQFF. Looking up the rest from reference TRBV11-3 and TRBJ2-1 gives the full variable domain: EAGVVQSPRYKIIEKKQPVAFWCNPISGHNTLYWYLQNLGQGPELLIRYENEEAVDDSQLPKDRFSAERLKGVDSTLKIQPAELGDSAVYLCASNSRGARTIGNKQFFGPGTRLTVL.

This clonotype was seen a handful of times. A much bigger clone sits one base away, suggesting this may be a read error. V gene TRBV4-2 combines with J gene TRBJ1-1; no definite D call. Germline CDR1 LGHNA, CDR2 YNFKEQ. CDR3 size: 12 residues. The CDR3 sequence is CASSPENAEAFF. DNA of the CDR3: TGTGCCAGCAGCCCCGAGAACGCTGAAGCTTTCTTT.

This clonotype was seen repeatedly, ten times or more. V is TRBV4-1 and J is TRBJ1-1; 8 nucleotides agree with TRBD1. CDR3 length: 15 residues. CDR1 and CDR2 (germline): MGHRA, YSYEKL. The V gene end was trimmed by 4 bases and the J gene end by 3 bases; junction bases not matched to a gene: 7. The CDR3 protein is CASSRTGGTDTEAFF. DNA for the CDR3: TGCGCCAGCAGCCGTACAGGGGGGACGGACACTGAAGCTTTCTTT.